This T cell receptor (beta chain) appears in the sequencing data of a study of T cell responses to AZD1222 COVID-19 vaccine. Looked up from germline, CDR1 is SGHVS and CDR2 is FQNEAQ. This CDR3 is 16 amino acids long. The V segment lost 5 bases and the J segment 6 bases; nucleotides outside the gene matches: 11. Points from the study as a whole: Repertoires were obtained solely post-peak T cell response.

Only in-frame clones appear in the TCRdb table, and some are missing; sequencing was by immunoSEQ multiplex PCR. The sample includes 95,000 to 100,000 clones, about 89% of them seen just once. Concerning this clone itself: Antigen: not known.

The clonotype originates from an adult who received the AZD1222 COVID-19 vaccine. Material: peripheral blood, obtained 28 days after the second AZD1222 dose. The chain combines TRBV7-8 with TRBJ2-1; the match to TRBD2 covers 9 bases. Written as DNA, the CDR3 is TGTGCCAGCAGCCCATATGGGCTAGCGGGGATCAATGAGCAGTTCTTC. It encodes CASSPYGLAGINEQFF.